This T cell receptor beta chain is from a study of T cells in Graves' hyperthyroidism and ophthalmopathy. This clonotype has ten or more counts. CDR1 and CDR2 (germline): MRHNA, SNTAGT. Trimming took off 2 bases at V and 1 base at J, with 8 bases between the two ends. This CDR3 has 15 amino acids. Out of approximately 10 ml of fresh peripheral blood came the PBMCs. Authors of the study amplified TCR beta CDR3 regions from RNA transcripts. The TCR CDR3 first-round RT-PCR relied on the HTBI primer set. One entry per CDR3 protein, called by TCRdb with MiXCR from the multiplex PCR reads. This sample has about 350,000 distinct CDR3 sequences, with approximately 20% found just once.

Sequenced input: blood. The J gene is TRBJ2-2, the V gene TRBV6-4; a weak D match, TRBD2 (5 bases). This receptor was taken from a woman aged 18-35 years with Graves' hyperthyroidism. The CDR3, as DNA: TGTGCCAGCAGTGACCGGAGGCGGAACACCGGGGAGCTGTTTTTT. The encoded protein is CASSDRRRNTGELFF.